The rows below give T cell receptor beta chains drawn from one sample of a study of blood T cell repertoires in COVID-19. Profiled with immunoSEQ multiplex PCR; TCRdb holds only in-frame clones, not every one. The sample yields roughly 60,000 clones, roughly 86% seen once. The sequencing input was peripheral blood. These receptors originate from a man aged 50 or older with active COVID-19. Each CDR3 is given with its conserved first and last residue. The order of the fields is clone size, V gene, D gene, J gene, CDR3 protein, CDR3 DNA. D genes are given only for firm matches. Size values are once, few and many counts, or a class for expanded clones, and some rows have none.

abundance: once
v_gene: TRBV2
d_gene: TRBD1
j_gene: TRBJ1-4
CDR3aa: CASSERRQGAGKLFF
CDR3nt: TGTGCCAGCAGTGAACGGCGACAGGGGGCGGGAAAACTGTTTTTT

abundance: NA
v_gene: TRBV15
d_gene: NA
j_gene: TRBJ1-6
CDR3aa: CATSRELRGQGSISPLHF
CDR3nt: TGTGCCACCAGCAGAGAATTGCGTGGGCAGGGGAGTATTTCACCCCTCCACTTT

abundance: few
v_gene: TRBV4-2
d_gene: NA
j_gene: TRBJ1-3
CDR3aa: CASSQDPGTSGNTIYF
CDR3nt: TGTGCCAGCAGCCAAGATCCAGGCACCTCTGGAAACACCATATATTTT

abundance: once
v_gene: TRBV4-2
d_gene: TRBD1
j_gene: TRBJ1-3
CDR3aa: CASSQDFFRDSSGNTIYF
CDR3nt: TGTGCCAGCAGCCAGGATTTTTTCCGGGACAGCTCTGGAAACACCATATATTTT

abundance: NA
v_gene: TRBV29-1
d_gene: NA
j_gene: TRBJ1-2
CDR3aa: CSVARGSYGYTF
CDR3nt: TGCAGCGTAGCTAGGGGGAGCTATGGCTACACCTTC

abundance: NA
v_gene: TRBV4-1
d_gene: NA
j_gene: TRBJ2-1
CDR3aa: CASSPTLEGLKPHNEQFF
CDR3nt: TGCGCCAGCAGCCCCACCCTTGAGGGCCTCAAGCCGCACAATGAGCAGTTCTTC

abundance: NA
v_gene: TRBV2
d_gene: NA
j_gene: TRBJ1-5
CDR3aa: CASSEVGWSGDQPQHF
CDR3nt: TGTGCCAGCAGTGAGGTTGGGTGGTCAGGTGATCAGCCCCAGCATTTT

abundance: few
v_gene: TRBV6-1
d_gene: NA
j_gene: TRBJ1-5
CDR3aa: CASSDRLPRGNQPQHF
CDR3nt: TGTGCCAGCAGTGATCGACTTCCACGGGGGAATCAGCCCCAGCATTTT

abundance: NA
v_gene: TRBV19
d_gene: TRBD2
j_gene: TRBJ2-3
CDR3aa: CASSTYRTSGGGTDTQYF
CDR3nt: TGTGCCAGTAGTACCTACCGGACTAGCGGGGGTGGGACAGATACGCAGTATTTT

abundance: NA
v_gene: TRBV3-1/TRBV3-2
d_gene: NA
j_gene: TRBJ1-5
CDR3aa: CASSQSPNSNQPQHF
CDR3nt: TGTGCCAGCAGCCAGAGTCCTAATAGCAATCAGCCCCAGCATTTT

abundance: NA
v_gene: TRBV10-3
d_gene: TRBD1
j_gene: TRBJ1-6
CDR3aa: CAISIGTGGRSPLHF
CDR3nt: TGTGCCATCAGTATAGGGACAGGGGGCCGGTCACCCCTCCACTTT

abundance: NA
v_gene: TRBV3-1/TRBV3-2
d_gene: TRBD1
j_gene: TRBJ1-6
CDR3aa: CASSQDATGQGFSPLHF
CDR3nt: TGTGCCAGCAGCCAAGACGCCACGGGACAGGGGTTTTCACCCCTCCACTTT

abundance: once
v_gene: TRBV9
d_gene: TRBD1
j_gene: TRBJ2-7
CDR3aa: CASSVAGTGPYEQYF
CDR3nt: TGTGCCAGCAGCGTAGCGGGGACAGGGCCTTACGAGCAGTACTTC

abundance: NA
v_gene: TRBV5-1
d_gene: TRBD1
j_gene: TRBJ2-3
CDR3aa: CASSMGQLQATDTQYF
CDR3nt: TGCGCCAGCAGCATGGGACAGCTCCAGGCAACAGATACGCAGTATTTT

abundance: NA
v_gene: TRBV19
d_gene: TRBD1
j_gene: TRBJ1-2
CDR3aa: CASSKDRGNYGYTF
CDR3nt: TGTGCCAGTAGTAAAGACAGGGGTAACTATGGCTACACCTTC

abundance: NA
v_gene: TRBV5-6
d_gene: TRBD1
j_gene: TRBJ2-7
CDR3aa: CASSRDRAGEQYF
CDR3nt: TGTGCCAGCAGCCGGGACAGGGCTGGCGAGCAGTACTTC

abundance: NA
v_gene: TRBV5-4
d_gene: NA
j_gene: TRBJ2-7
CDR3aa: CASSTTGYEQYF
CDR3nt: TGTGCCAGCAGCACAACAGGTTACGAGCAGTACTTC

abundance: NA
v_gene: TRBV7-9
d_gene: NA
j_gene: TRBJ2-7
CDR3aa: CASSSLTIVDEQYF
CDR3nt: TGTGCCAGCAGCTCCCTAACTATTGTCGACGAGCAGTACTTC

abundance: NA
v_gene: TRBV20-1
d_gene: NA
j_gene: TRBJ2-5
CDR3aa: CSASDGGVTQYF
CDR3nt: TGCAGTGCTAGTGATGGGGGCGTGACCCAGTACTTC

abundance: NA
v_gene: TRBV7-2
d_gene: NA
j_gene: TRBJ1-6
CDR3aa: CASSLSRGSPLHF
CDR3nt: TGTGCCAGCAGCTTATCTCGGGGTTCACCCCTCCACTTT

abundance: NA
v_gene: TRBV5-1
d_gene: NA
j_gene: TRBJ1-1
CDR3aa: CASSLWPKDSEAFF
CDR3nt: TGCGCCAGCAGCTTGTGGCCCAAGGACAGTGAAGCTTTCTTT

abundance: NA
v_gene: TRBV5-4
d_gene: NA
j_gene: TRBJ1-2
CDR3aa: CASSLPQGEFYTF
CDR3nt: TGTGCCAGCAGCTTGCCACAGGGTGAATTTTACACCTTC

abundance: once
v_gene: TRBV10-3
d_gene: TRBD1
j_gene: TRBJ2-5
CDR3aa: CAISEFGQGKETQYF
CDR3nt: TGTGCCATCAGTGAGTTCGGACAGGGGAAAGAGACCCAGTACTTC

abundance: NA
v_gene: TRBV3-1/TRBV3-2
d_gene: NA
j_gene: TRBJ2-3
CDR3aa: CATAGGAWPDTQYF
CDR3nt: TGTGCCACCGCTGGGGGGGCTTGGCCAGATACGCAGTATTTT

abundance: NA
v_gene: TRBV5-1
d_gene: NA
j_gene: TRBJ1-2
CDR3aa: CASSLPGNGYTF
CDR3nt: TGCGCCAGCAGCTTACCAGGGAATGGCTACACCTTC

abundance: NA
v_gene: TRBV6-5
d_gene: NA
j_gene: TRBJ1-6
CDR3aa: CASSYGRNSYNSPLHF
CDR3nt: TGTGCCAGCAGTTACGGGAGGAACTCCTATAATTCACCCCTCCACTTT

abundance: NA
v_gene: TRBV6-6
d_gene: TRBD1
j_gene: TRBJ1-2
CDR3aa: CASSGQRGTGQGYTF
CDR3nt: TGTGCCAGCAGTGGACAAAGGGGGACAGGGCAAGGCTACACCTTC

abundance: NA
v_gene: TRBV27
d_gene: NA
j_gene: TRBJ1-4
CDR3aa: CASRSQAQKLFF
CDR3nt: TGTGCCAGCAGATCCCAGGCGCAAAAACTGTTTTTT

abundance: NA
v_gene: TRBV7-2
d_gene: TRBD1
j_gene: TRBJ1-2
CDR3aa: CASSLGTGTGGYGYTF
CDR3nt: TGTGCCAGCAGCTTGGGCACCGGGACAGGGGGCTATGGCTACACCTTC

abundance: NA
v_gene: TRBV6-1
d_gene: TRBD1
j_gene: TRBJ1-5
CDR3aa: CASSEGAGGQPQHF
CDR3nt: TGTGCCAGCAGTGAAGGGGCAGGGGGCCAGCCCCAGCATTTT

abundance: NA
v_gene: TRBV3-1/TRBV3-2
d_gene: TRBD1
j_gene: TRBJ2-5
CDR3aa: CASSQVVGTGGKETQYF
CDR3nt: TGTGCCAGCAGCCAAGTCGTTGGGACAGGGGGCAAGGAGACCCAGTACTTC

abundance: NA
v_gene: TRBV5-1
d_gene: NA
j_gene: TRBJ2-7
CDR3aa: CASRDSSSYEQYF
CDR3nt: TGCGCCAGCAGGGACTCTAGCTCCTACGAGCAGTACTTC

abundance: few
v_gene: TRBV6-1
d_gene: NA
j_gene: TRBJ2-3
CDR3aa: CASSEMAGSTDTQYF
CDR3nt: TGTGCCAGCAGTGAAATGGCAGGGAGCACAGATACGCAGTATTTT

abundance: NA
v_gene: TRBV7-6
d_gene: NA
j_gene: TRBJ2-1
CDR3aa: CASSSRGRGSYNEQFF
CDR3nt: TGTGCCAGCAGCTCCCGAGGGCGGGGCTCCTACAATGAGCAGTTCTTC

abundance: once
v_gene: TRBV10-3
d_gene: NA
j_gene: TRBJ2-2
CDR3aa: CAISEITDTGELFF
CDR3nt: TGTGCCATCAGTGAGATCACAGACACCGGGGAGCTGTTTTTT

abundance: NA
v_gene: TRBV18
d_gene: TRBD1
j_gene: TRBJ1-5
CDR3aa: CASSPGTGMDQPQHF
CDR3nt: TGTGCCAGCTCACCGGGGACAGGGATGGATCAGCCCCAGCATTTT

abundance: NA
v_gene: TRBV6-2/TRBV6-3
d_gene: NA
j_gene: TRBJ1-2
CDR3aa: CASSYSASGYTF
CDR3nt: TGTGCCAGCAGTTATTCGGCTAGTGGCTACACCTTC

abundance: NA
v_gene: TRBV28
d_gene: NA
j_gene: TRBJ1-1
CDR3aa: CASSFQGGNTEAFF
CDR3nt: TGTGCCAGCAGTTTCCAGGGCGGAAACACTGAAGCTTTCTTT

abundance: NA
v_gene: TRBV6-2/TRBV6-3
d_gene: NA
j_gene: TRBJ2-7
CDR3aa: CASSRLARSGGEQYF
CDR3nt: TGTGCCAGCAGCCGCTTAGCTCGGTCTGGAGGCGAGCAGTACTTC

abundance: NA
v_gene: TRBV3-1/TRBV3-2
d_gene: NA
j_gene: TRBJ1-4
CDR3aa: CASSPRGEKLFF
CDR3nt: TGTGCCAGCAGCCCACGCGGCGAAAAACTGTTTTTT

abundance: NA
v_gene: TRBV2
d_gene: NA
j_gene: TRBJ1-1
CDR3aa: CASTAGEGTEAFF
CDR3nt: TGTGCCAGCACGGCAGGAGAGGGAACTGAAGCTTTCTTT

abundance: NA
v_gene: TRBV4-1
d_gene: NA
j_gene: TRBJ2-7
CDR3aa: CASSQRLGLFYEQYF
CDR3nt: TGCGCCAGCAGCCAACGGCTGGGGCTATTCTACGAGCAGTACTTC

abundance: NA
v_gene: TRBV6-5
d_gene: TRBD1
j_gene: TRBJ1-2
CDR3aa: CASSYSDRAVSGYTF
CDR3nt: TGTGCCAGCAGTTACTCAGACAGGGCTGTTTCTGGCTACACCTTC

abundance: NA
v_gene: TRBV9
d_gene: NA
j_gene: TRBJ2-1
CDR3aa: CASSPPGYNEQFF
CDR3nt: TGTGCCAGCAGCCCTCCGGGATACAATGAGCAGTTCTTC

abundance: NA
v_gene: TRBV6-1
d_gene: TRBD2
j_gene: TRBJ2-4
CDR3aa: CASSEGKGRDIQYF
CDR3nt: TGTGCCAGCAGTGAAGGGAAGGGGAGGGACATTCAGTACTTC

abundance: NA
v_gene: TRBV5-1
d_gene: TRBD1
j_gene: TRBJ1-1
CDR3aa: CASSFDRGSTEAFF
CDR3nt: TGCGCCAGCAGCTTTGACAGGGGTTCCACTGAAGCTTTCTTT

abundance: NA
v_gene: TRBV5-4
d_gene: NA
j_gene: TRBJ1-1
CDR3aa: CASSLIGRKNTEAFF
CDR3nt: TGTGCCAGCAGCTTAATCGGCAGGAAGAACACTGAAGCTTTCTTT

abundance: NA
v_gene: TRBV4-1
d_gene: NA
j_gene: TRBJ1-2
CDR3aa: CASSPSGGPNYGYTF
CDR3nt: TGCGCCAGCAGCCCCAGTGGAGGGCCTAACTATGGCTACACCTTC

abundance: NA
v_gene: TRBV6-6
d_gene: NA
j_gene: TRBJ1-4
CDR3aa: CASRDRRGELFF
CDR3nt: TGTGCCAGCAGGGACCGACGGGGAGAACTGTTTTTT

abundance: NA
v_gene: TRBV9
d_gene: NA
j_gene: TRBJ2-3
CDR3aa: CASAYFSEDTQYF
CDR3nt: TGTGCCAGCGCTTACTTTTCCGAAGATACGCAGTATTTT

abundance: NA
v_gene: TRBV18
d_gene: NA
j_gene: TRBJ2-3
CDR3aa: CASSESGSDTQYF
CDR3nt: TGTGCCAGCTCCGAGTCGGGGTCAGATACGCAGTATTTT

abundance: NA
v_gene: TRBV4-2
d_gene: NA
j_gene: TRBJ1-5
CDR3aa: CASSQEADQPQHF
CDR3nt: TGTGCCAGCAGCCAAGAAGCGGATCAGCCCCAGCATTTT

abundance: NA
v_gene: TRBV6-2/TRBV6-3
d_gene: NA
j_gene: TRBJ2-5
CDR3aa: CASSRPRGPGRETQYF
CDR3nt: TGTGCCAGCAGCCGTCCGCGGGGGCCCGGGCGGGAGACCCAGTACTTC

abundance: once
v_gene: TRBV7-2
d_gene: TRBD1
j_gene: TRBJ2-5
CDR3aa: CASSQTGTALQETQYF
CDR3nt: TGTGCCAGCAGCCAGACCGGGACAGCCCTCCAAGAGACCCAGTACTTC

abundance: NA
v_gene: TRBV3-1/TRBV3-2
d_gene: TRBD1
j_gene: TRBJ1-4
CDR3aa: CASSPGQGFGKLFF
CDR3nt: TGTGCCAGCAGCCCTGGACAGGGTTTTGGAAAACTGTTTTTT